The rows below give T cell receptor beta chains drawn from one sample of a study of T cell clones after liver transplantation. Generated by immunoSEQ multiplex PCR, the TCRdb table keeps only in-frame clones and is missing some. The data hold roughly 97,000 clones, with 82% observed a single time. Sequences were derived from CD4+ T cells from blood, sampled before liver transplant. Source of these receptors: a human donor who received a liver transplant. CDR3s include the opening cysteine and the closing phenylalanine or tryptophan. A D gene is named only where the DNA matches it firmly. Size tells how often a clone was seen (once, few, many) or the class of an expanded clone, and some rows leave it out.

d_gene,v_gene,j_gene,abundance,CDR3aa,CDR3nt
-,TRBV28,TRBJ1-5,-,CASSLIQNQPQHF,TGTGCCAGCAGTTTAATCCAGAATCAGCCCCAGCATTTT
-,TRBV30,TRBJ2-7,-,CAWSTPAPPYEQYF,TGTGCCTGGAGTACACCGGCCCCCCCTTACGAGCAGTACTTC
-,TRBV7-8,TRBJ1-1,-,CASSFGQGNTEAFF,TGTGCCAGCAGCTTCGGCCAGGGGAACACTGAAGCTTTCTTT
-,TRBV4-2,TRBJ2-7,-,CASSQLRDASYEQYF,TGTGCCAGCAGCCAACTCCGGGACGCTTCCTACGAGCAGTACTTC
-,TRBV19,TRBJ2-3,-,CASSIPPSNTQYF,TGTGCCAGTAGTATCCCCCCCTCCAATACGCAGTATTTT
TRBD2,TRBV19,TRBJ2-5,-,CASTWSGGPEETQYF,TGTGCCAGTACGTGGAGCGGGGGGCCTGAAGAGACCCAGTACTTC
-,TRBV18,TRBJ1-1,-,CASSPGHAELVEAFF,TGTGCCAGCTCACCAGGTCACGCAGAATTAGTTGAAGCTTTCTTT
TRBD2,TRBV30,TRBJ2-1,once,CAWTAASGSVEQFF,TGTGCCTGGACGGCAGCTAGCGGGAGTGTGGAGCAGTTCTTC
-,TRBV11-2,TRBJ2-3,-,CASSHQDTQYF,TGTGCCAGCAGCCATCAGGATACGCAGTATTTT
-,TRBV27,TRBJ2-1,-,CASRGSGDNEQFF,TGTGCCAGCAGGGGGTCGGGGGACAATGAGCAGTTCTTC
-,TRBV5-1,TRBJ1-2,-,CASSYRREPQYGYTF,TGCGCCAGCAGCTATAGACGGGAACCCCAATATGGCTACACCTTC
-,TRBV2,TRBJ1-4,-,CASSEGRARNEKLFF,TGTGCCAGCAGTGAAGGCAGGGCGCGAAATGAAAAACTGTTTTTT
TRBD1,TRBV27,TRBJ2-7,-,CASSTNRDSHSYEQYF,TGTGCCAGCAGTACAAACCGGGACAGCCACTCCTACGAGCAGTACTTC
-,TRBV2,TRBJ1-1,-,CASSEGRGGNTEAFF,TGTGCCAGCAGTGAAGGGAGGGGAGGGAACACTGAAGCTTTCTTT
-,TRBV18,TRBJ2-1,-,CASSQSERDNEQFF,TGTGCCAGCTCACAGTCGGAAAGGGACAATGAGCAGTTCTTC
TRBD1,TRBV6-1,TRBJ1-2,-,CASSEGTGGFYGYTF,TGTGCCAGCAGTGAAGGAACAGGGGGGTTCTATGGCTACACCTTC
-,TRBV11-1,TRBJ2-3,-,CASSSEGLTDTQYF,TGTGCCAGCAGCTCAGAGGGTTTGACAGATACGCAGTATTTT
-,TRBV2,TRBJ1-4,-,CASTLGRQPSEKLFF,TGTGCCAGCACCCTGGGACGACAGCCTTCCGAAAAACTGTTTTTT
-,TRBV7-3,TRBJ1-6,-,CASSLLGADSYSPLHF,TGTGCCAGCAGCTTACTGGGAGCGGATTCGTATTCACCCCTCCACTTT
-,TRBV27,TRBJ1-1,-,CASSLVGVTTEAFF,TGTGCCAGCAGTTTAGTGGGGGTTACCACTGAAGCTTTCTTT
TRBD1,TRBV6-6,TRBJ1-5,-,CASSYVDRTRNQPQHF,TGTGCCAGCAGTTACGTGGACAGGACCCGAAATCAGCCCCAGCATTTT
TRBD2,TRBV7-3,TRBJ2-1,-,CASSPFGGTYNEQFF,TGTGCCAGCAGCCCCTTCGGGGGGACCTACAATGAGCAGTTCTTC
-,TRBV6-1,TRBJ2-5,-,CASSEAKETQYF,TGTGCCAGCAGTGAAGCGAAGGAGACCCAGTACTTC